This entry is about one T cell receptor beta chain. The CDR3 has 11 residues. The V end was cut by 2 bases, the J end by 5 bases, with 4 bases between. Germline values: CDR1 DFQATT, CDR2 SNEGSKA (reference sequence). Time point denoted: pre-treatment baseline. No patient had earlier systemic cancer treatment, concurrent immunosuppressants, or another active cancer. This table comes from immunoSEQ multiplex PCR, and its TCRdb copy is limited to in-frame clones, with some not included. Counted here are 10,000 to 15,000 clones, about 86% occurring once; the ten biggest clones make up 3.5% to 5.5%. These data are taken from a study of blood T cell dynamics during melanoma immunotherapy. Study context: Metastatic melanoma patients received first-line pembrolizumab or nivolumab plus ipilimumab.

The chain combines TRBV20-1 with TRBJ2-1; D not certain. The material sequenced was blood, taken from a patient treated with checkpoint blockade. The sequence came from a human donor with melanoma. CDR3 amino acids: CSARSDNEQFF. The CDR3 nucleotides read TGCAGTGCTAGATCCGACAATGAGCAGTTCTTC.